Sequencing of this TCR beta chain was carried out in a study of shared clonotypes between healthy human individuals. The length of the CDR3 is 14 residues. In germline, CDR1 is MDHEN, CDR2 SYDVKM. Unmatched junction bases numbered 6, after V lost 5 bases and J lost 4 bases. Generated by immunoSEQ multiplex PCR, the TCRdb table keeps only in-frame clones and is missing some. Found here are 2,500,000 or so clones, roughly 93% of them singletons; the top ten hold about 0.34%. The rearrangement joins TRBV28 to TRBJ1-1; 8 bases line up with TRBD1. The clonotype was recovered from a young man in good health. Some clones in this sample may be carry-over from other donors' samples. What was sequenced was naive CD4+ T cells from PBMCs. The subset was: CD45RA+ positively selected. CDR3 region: CASSRTGGATEAFF. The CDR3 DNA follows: TGTGCCAGCAGTCGAACAGGGGGAGCCACTGAAGCTTTCTTT.